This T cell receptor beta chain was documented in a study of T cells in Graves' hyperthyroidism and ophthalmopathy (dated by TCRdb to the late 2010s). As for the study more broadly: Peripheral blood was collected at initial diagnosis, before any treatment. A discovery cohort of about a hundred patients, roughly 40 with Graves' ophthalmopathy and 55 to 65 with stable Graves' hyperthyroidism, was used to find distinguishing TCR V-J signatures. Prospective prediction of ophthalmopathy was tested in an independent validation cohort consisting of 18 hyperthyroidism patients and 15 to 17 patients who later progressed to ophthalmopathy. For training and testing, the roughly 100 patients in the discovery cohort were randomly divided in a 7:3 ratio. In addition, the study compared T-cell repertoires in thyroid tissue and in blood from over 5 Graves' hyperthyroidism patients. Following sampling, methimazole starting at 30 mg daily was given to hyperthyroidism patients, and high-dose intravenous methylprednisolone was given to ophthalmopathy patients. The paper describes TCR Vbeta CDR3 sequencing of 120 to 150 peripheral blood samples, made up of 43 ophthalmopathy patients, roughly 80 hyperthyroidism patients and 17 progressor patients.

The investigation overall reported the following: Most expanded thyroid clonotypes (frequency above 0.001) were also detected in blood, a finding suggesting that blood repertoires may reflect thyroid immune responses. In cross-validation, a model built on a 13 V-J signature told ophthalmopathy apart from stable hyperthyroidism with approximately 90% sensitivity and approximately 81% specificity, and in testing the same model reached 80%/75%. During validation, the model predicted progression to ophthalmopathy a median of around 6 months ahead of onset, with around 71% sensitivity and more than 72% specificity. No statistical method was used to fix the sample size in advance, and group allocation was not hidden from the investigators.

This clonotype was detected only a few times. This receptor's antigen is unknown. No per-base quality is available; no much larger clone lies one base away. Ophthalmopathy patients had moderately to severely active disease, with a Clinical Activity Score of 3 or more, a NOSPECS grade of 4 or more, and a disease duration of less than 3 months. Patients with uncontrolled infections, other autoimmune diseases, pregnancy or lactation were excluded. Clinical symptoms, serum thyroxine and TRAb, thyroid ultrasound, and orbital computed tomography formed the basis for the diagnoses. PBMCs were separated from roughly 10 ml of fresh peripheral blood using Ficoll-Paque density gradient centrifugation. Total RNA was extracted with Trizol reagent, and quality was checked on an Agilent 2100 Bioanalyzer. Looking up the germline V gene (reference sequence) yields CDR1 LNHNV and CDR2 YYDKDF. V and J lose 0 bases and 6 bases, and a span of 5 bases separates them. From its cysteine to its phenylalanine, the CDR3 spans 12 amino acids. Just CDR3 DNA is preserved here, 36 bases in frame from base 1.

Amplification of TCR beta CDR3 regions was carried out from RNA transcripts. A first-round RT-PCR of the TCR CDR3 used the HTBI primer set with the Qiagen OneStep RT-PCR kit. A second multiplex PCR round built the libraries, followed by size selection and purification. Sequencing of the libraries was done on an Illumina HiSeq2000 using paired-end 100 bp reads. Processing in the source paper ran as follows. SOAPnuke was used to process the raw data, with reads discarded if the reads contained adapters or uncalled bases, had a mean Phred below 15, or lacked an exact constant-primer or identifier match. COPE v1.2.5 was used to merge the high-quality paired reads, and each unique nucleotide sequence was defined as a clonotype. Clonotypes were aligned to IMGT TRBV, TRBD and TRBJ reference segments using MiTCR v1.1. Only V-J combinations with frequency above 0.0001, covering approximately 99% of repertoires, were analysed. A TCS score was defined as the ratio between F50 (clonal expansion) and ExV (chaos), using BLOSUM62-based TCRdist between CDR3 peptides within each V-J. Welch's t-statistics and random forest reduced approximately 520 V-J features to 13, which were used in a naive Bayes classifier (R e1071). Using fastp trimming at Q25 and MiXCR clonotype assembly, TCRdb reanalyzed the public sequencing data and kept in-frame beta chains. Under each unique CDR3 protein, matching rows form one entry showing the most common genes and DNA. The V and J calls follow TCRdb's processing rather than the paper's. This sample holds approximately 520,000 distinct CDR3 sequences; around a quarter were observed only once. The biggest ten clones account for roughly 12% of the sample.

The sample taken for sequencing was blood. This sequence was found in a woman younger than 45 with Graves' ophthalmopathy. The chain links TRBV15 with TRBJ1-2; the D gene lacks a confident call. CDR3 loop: CATSRDSNGYTF. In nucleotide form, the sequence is TGTGCCACCAGCAGAGATTCGAATGGCTACACCTTC.